Each of the 8 T cell receptor beta chains below was sequenced from the same sample in a study of T cell responses to AZD1222 COVID-19 vaccine. Data came from immunoSEQ multiplex PCR; TCRdb stores just in-frame clones and leaves some out. Of 140,000 or so clones in the sample, 85% to 95% were seen once. This material consisted of peripheral blood, taken after recovery from COVID-19. The receptors come from an adult who had recovered from COVID-19.

The V and J genes are TRBV28 and TRBJ1-2, with a tentative D call TRBD1 (6 bases). Trimming took off 6 bases at V and 4 bases at J, with 21 bases between the two ends. There are 16 residues in the CDR3. Germline values: CDR1 MDHEN, CDR2 SYDVKM. The CDR3 sequence: CASRSSALGHGYGYTF. The CDR3 nucleotides read TGTGCCAGCAGGAGTTCTGCGTTGGGACACGGCTATGGCTACACCTTC.

There are a few counts of this clone. This CDR3 is CASSELAGESYNEQFF. In DNA, the CDR3 is TGTGCCAGCAGTGAACTAGCGGGAGAGAGCTACAATGAGCAGTTCTTC. The chain joins TRBV25-1 to TRBJ2-1; TRBD2 aligns across 10 bases. CDR3 size: 16 residues. J gave up 3 bases and V 2 bases, and 4 bases lay outside the gene matches. Germline V gives CDR1 MGHDK, CDR2 SYGVNS.

The V call is TRBV5-1, the J call TRBJ2-3; 14 nucleotides align to TRBD2. V shed 5 bases and J 1 base; nucleotides not matched to a gene: 9. Germline CDR1 and CDR2: SGHRS and YFSETQ. This CDR3 has 18 amino acids. For the CDR3, the DNA is TGCGCCAGCAGATTTGGACTAGCGGGAGGTGGTGGCACAGATACGCAGTATTTT. Protein: CASRFGLAGGGGTDTQYF.

The rearrangement joins TRBV6-6 to TRBJ2-5, with 8 bases matching TRBD2. The CDR3 is made up of 15 amino acids. CDR1 and CDR2 (germline): MNHNY, SVGAGI (reference sequence). V trimming: 6 bases; J trimming: 7 bases; junction bases outside the gene matches: 13. The CDR3 region is CASSSLASGLTTQYF. The CDR3 coding sequence is TGTGCCAGCAGCTCCCTCGCTAGCGGGCTGACGACCCAGTACTTC.

CDR3 amino acids: CASRVADEQFF. The CDR3 coding sequence is TGTGCCAGCAGGGTGGCCGATGAGCAGTTCTTC. The chain uses TRBV6-5 and TRBJ2-1; D not certain. There are 11 residues in the CDR3. Germline CDR1 and CDR2: MNHEY and SVGAGI. V lost 6 bases and J lost 8, with 8 bases in between.

The rearrangement uses TRBV5-1 and TRBJ1-6, with D perhaps matching TRBD1 (5 bases). Between the trimmed V and J ends, which lost 4 bases and 6 bases, there was a span of 11 bases. CDR1 is SGHRS and CDR2 is YFSETQ in the germline V gene. The CDR3 loop spans 14 amino acids. In nucleotides, the CDR3 is TGCGCCAGCAGCAAAATTCAGGGTAATTCACCCCTCCACTTT. Amino acids: CASSKIQGNSPLHF.

V gene TRBV28 combines with J gene TRBJ2-6; TRBD1 matches 8 bases. CDR3 size: 19 residues. Looked up from germline, CDR1 is MDHEN and CDR2 is SYDVKM. The trim removed 9 bases at V and 3 bases at J, leaving 19 bases unmatched. The chain's CDR3 is CASGTPPGRGQGGANVLTF. The DNA for the CDR3 is TGTGCCAGTGGGACACCACCGGGCAGGGGGCAGGGTGGGGCCAACGTCCTGACTTTC. Based on the CDR3 plus reference TRBV28 and TRBJ2-6, the full variable domain is DVKVTQSSRYLVKRTGEKVFLECVQDMDHENMFWYRQDPGLGLRLIYFSYDVKMKEKGDIPEGYSVSREKKERFSLILESASTNQTSMYLCASGTPPGRGQGGANVLTFGAGSRLTVL.

The rearrangement joins TRBV27 to TRBJ2-7; D may match TRBD1 or TRBD2 (5 bases each). The CDR3 runs 17 residues. The V gene's germline CDR1 is MNHEY and CDR2 SMNVEV (reference sequence). The V gene lost 1 base and the J gene lost 2 bases, with 18 bases spanning the gap. For the CDR3, the DNA is TGTGCCAGCAGTTTATTAGGGATCGGGGCTCAGGCCTACGAGCAGTACTTC. Translation: CASSLLGIGAQAYEQYF.